A selection of T cell receptor beta chains follows, all from one sample in a study of human versus mouse CDR3 diversity and MHC coevolution. TCRdb keeps only in-frame clones here, not all; method: immunoSEQ multiplex PCR. In the table there are about 77,000 clones, 85% to 95% of which are singletons. Sequenced material: naive CD4+ T cells from blood. The receptors here all came from a person aged 30-70 years in good health. Both conserved end residues are trimmed from each CDR3. Size tells how often a clone was seen (once, few, many) or the class of an expanded clone, and some rows leave it out.

J gene: TRBJ2-5
V gene: TRBV28
clone size: -
CDR3 protein: ASSLPHSGETQY

J gene: TRBJ2-1
V gene: TRBV6-6
clone size: -
CDR3 protein: ASSLPEGEQF

J gene: TRBJ2-3
V gene: TRBV4-1
clone size: -
CDR3 protein: ASSQEPSGSSTDTQY

J gene: TRBJ1-5
V gene: TRBV19
clone size: -
CDR3 protein: ASTSQGEQPQH

J gene: TRBJ2-7
V gene: TRBV2
clone size: -
CDR3 protein: ASIAGASYEQY

J gene: TRBJ2-5
V gene: TRBV7-2
clone size: -
CDR3 protein: ASSLASQGPQETQY

J gene: TRBJ2-1
V gene: TRBV6-5
clone size: -
CDR3 protein: ASRDRGLEGEQF

J gene: TRBJ2-7
V gene: TRBV6-5
clone size: -
CDR3 protein: ASSLGASGGYEQY

J gene: TRBJ1-1
V gene: TRBV27
clone size: -
CDR3 protein: ASRKEDRGQRVGMNTEAF

J gene: TRBJ2-2
V gene: TRBV6-4
clone size: -
CDR3 protein: ASSARDFDGELF

J gene: TRBJ2-3
V gene: TRBV6-5
clone size: -
CDR3 protein: ASSYVVGGTDTQY

J gene: TRBJ1-4
V gene: TRBV6-5
clone size: -
CDR3 protein: ASSLRQGLTEKLF

J gene: TRBJ1-1
V gene: TRBV19
clone size: few
CDR3 protein: ASRGLGERSTEAF

J gene: TRBJ2-1
V gene: TRBV6-1
clone size: -
CDR3 protein: ASSEAQYSGTNEQF

J gene: TRBJ2-7
V gene: TRBV6-5
clone size: -
CDR3 protein: ASSYSLGLNYDEQY

J gene: TRBJ2-7
V gene: TRBV15
clone size: -
CDR3 protein: ATSRDPPTQADMDEQY

J gene: TRBJ2-7
V gene: TRBV28
clone size: -
CDR3 protein: ASKLRYEQY

J gene: TRBJ2-1
V gene: TRBV6-1
clone size: -
CDR3 protein: ASSGVAGGPKYNEQF

J gene: TRBJ1-5
V gene: TRBV7-8
clone size: -
CDR3 protein: ASSLSGGLSYQPQH

J gene: TRBJ1-1
V gene: TRBV27
clone size: -
CDR3 protein: ASSLSPVGAGTEAF